Included here is one TCR beta chain sequence, with context. What it recognizes is unknown. With V trimmed by 5 bases and J by 0 bases, 7 bases remained unmatched. This CDR3 region has 15 residues. Germline lookup yields CDR1 MGHDK and CDR2 SYGVNS. Repertoires were generated with immunoSEQ multiplex PCR, while TCRdb's copy carries only in-frame clones and drops some. This table holds some 2,300 clones, more than 14% found once. This entry is derived from a study of tumour-infiltrating T cells in Burkitt lymphoma. Study context: This cohort included all epidemiological subtypes of Burkitt lymphoma. Productive clonality predicted overall and progression-free survival.

Whole-study findings and limits: Many Burkitt lymphoma patients shared several public clonotypes.

The V gene is TRBV25-1, the J gene TRBJ2-7; 7 bases line up with TRBD2. The receptor was derived from a human donor with Burkitt lymphoma. Sequencing used tumor tissue. The CDR3 DNA reads as TGTGCCAGCAGTTCGGGCGGGGGACGCTCCTACGAGCAGTACTTC. Translated, it gives CASSSGGGRSYEQYF.